The 18 T cell receptor beta chains below all came from one sample that was sequenced in a study of T cells after yellow fever vaccination. Using its own MiXCR run on the 5' RACE reads, TCRdb lists one record per CDR3 protein. The sample has about 45,000 distinct CDR3 sequences, just under 6.5% seen once. The specimen was PBMCs, either bulk or a sorted T-cell subset (CD4+, CD8+, memory, or dextramer-sorted; not recorded which), collected 45 days after the yellow fever booster vaccination. These receptors were taken from a man aged 30 to 39 who received the YFV17D yellow fever vaccine.

This chain links TRBV27 with TRBJ2-3; maybe TRBD2 (6 bases). The germline V and J ends were trimmed by 3 bases and 4 bases, with 17 bases remaining between them. The CDR3 spans 16 residues. Germline loops: CDR1 MNHEY, CDR2 SMNVEV (reference sequence). CDR3 nucleotide sequence: TGTGCCAGCAGTTTTCGGGGGATCATTCCCCCAGATACGCAGTATTTT. Residues: CASSFRGIIPPDTQYF.

This clonotype was counted ten times or more. The chain has TRBV3-1 and TRBJ2-2; 12 bases are shared with TRBD2. Germline CDR1 is LGHDT and CDR2 is YNNKEL (reference sequence). V trimming: 4 bases; J trimming: 5 bases; junction bases outside the gene matches: 2. This CDR3 region has 15 residues. The CDR3 loop reads CASSPLAGGTGELFF. The CDR3 nucleotides are TGTGCCAGCAGCCCACTAGCGGGAGGAACCGGGGAGCTGTTTTTT.

The genes are TRBV25-1 and TRBJ1-3, with D unclear. The CDR3 sequence is 14 residues long. V was trimmed by 1 base and J by 3 bases, leaving 7 bases between them. CDR1 and CDR2 from the germline V gene are MGHDK and SYGVNS. CDR3: CASSEFYFGNTIYF. The CDR3 coding sequence is TGTGCCAGCAGTGAATTCTATTTTGGAAACACCATATATTTT.

This clonotype was recorded at least ten times. The J gene is TRBJ1-2, the V gene TRBV29-1; 12 bases map to TRBD1. CDR1 is SQVTM and CDR2 is ANQGSEA in the germline V gene. The CDR3 loop spans 15 amino acids. With 2 bases clipped from V and 7 bases from J, the junction kept 8 bases outside the gene matches. CDR3 bases: TGCAGCGTTGAATACACCGGGACAGGGGGCTCTGGCTACACCTTC. This codes for CSVEYTGTGGSGYTF.

This clonotype was seen only a few times. The chain employs TRBV7-2 and TRBJ1-3, with D tentatively TRBD1 (5 bases). V was shortened by 1 base and J by 0 bases, with 10 bases between the two germline ends. The length of the CDR3 is 16 residues. CDR1 SGHTA and CDR2 FQGNSA come from the germline V gene. CDR3 DNA: TGTGCCAGCAGCTTAGTTGCAGGGCGCTCTGGAAACACCATATATTTT. Protein sequence: CASSLVAGRSGNTIYF.

There are a few counts of this clonotype. The chain has TRBV10-3 and TRBJ2-5; the match to TRBD1 covers 7 bases. Germline V gene data show CDR1 as ENHRY and CDR2 as SYGVKD. V dropped 0 bases and J dropped 5; count of bases not matched to a gene: 9. This CDR3 has 16 residues. The CDR3 is CAISESGPQTGETQYF. As DNA, the CDR3 is TGTGCCATCAGTGAGTCGGGGCCCCAGACAGGGGAGACCCAGTACTTC.

In this sample, this clonotype turned up many times. V usage is TRBV6-2 or TRBV6-3 and J usage is TRBJ2-2, with 8 bases aligning to TRBD2. V shed 7 bases and J 8 bases; nucleotides not matched to a gene: 9. This CDR3 has 14 amino acids. Germline V gene data show CDR1 as MNHEY and CDR2 as SVGEGT. CDR3 nucleotide sequence: TGTGCCAGCAAACTAGCGGAGATCACGGGGGAGCTGTTTTTT. Translating it yields CASKLAEITGELFF.

This clonotype was detected ten times or more. This chain joins TRBV21-1 and TRBJ1-5. TRBV21-1 has pseudogene status. CDR3 length equals 13 residues. CDR3 loop: CARGTGLCQPQHF. As DNA, the CDR3 is TGTGCCAGGGGTACAGGGCTTTGCCAGCCCCAGCATTTT.

This clonotype has ten or more counts. The chain has TRBV7-2 and TRBJ1-5; D is ambiguous. The CDR3 is made up of 13 amino acids. Trimming took 0 bases from V and 3 from J, leaving 3 bases between them. Germline CDR1 reads SGHTA; CDR2 reads FQGNSA. This CDR3 is CASSLAYNQPQHF. The CDR3 coding sequence is TGTGCCAGCAGCTTAGCGTACAATCAGCCCCAGCATTTT.

By proportion, this clonotype is medium-sized. The chain links TRBV4-2 to TRBJ2-3; D gene unclear. The CDR3 is 14 residues long. The ends were cut back, 1 base at V and 6 bases at J, with 11 bases in the middle. Germline lookup yields CDR1 LGHNA and CDR2 YNFKEQ. This chain's CDR3 is CASSQAGHRDTQYF. The CDR3 region has the DNA TGTGCCAGCAGCCAAGCCGGGCATCGGGATACGCAGTATTTT.

This clonotype showed up many times. The chain uses TRBV10-3 and TRBJ2-7, with no clear D. Germline CDR1 reads ENHRY; CDR2 reads SYGVKD. V lost 6 bases to trimming and J lost 2 bases, with 14 bases between them. The CDR3 contains 14 residues. CDR3: CAISPSRDPYEQYF. The CDR3 nucleotides are TGTGCCATCAGCCCCTCCCGAGACCCCTACGAGCAGTACTTC.

This clonotype has a count of ten or more. The chain employs TRBV11-2 and TRBJ2-1; TRBD2 agrees at 12 bases. Trimming removed 5 bases from V and 10 bases from J; junction bases left unmatched: 9. Germline loops: CDR1 SGHAT, CDR2 FQNNGV. The CDR3 contains 15 residues. The CDR3 is CASSLLAGGPGEQFF. CDR3 coding DNA: TGTGCCAGCAGCCTTCTAGCGGGAGGGCCAGGGGAGCAGTTCTTC.

This clonotype was seen many times. The rearrangement links TRBV4-3 to TRBJ2-7; the match to TRBD2 covers 10 bases. J gave up 5 bases and V 1 base, and 5 bases lay outside the gene matches. Germline V gene data show CDR1 as LGHNA and CDR2 as YSLEER. The CDR3 has 15 amino acids. The CDR3 sequence: CASSQGLAGHHEQYF. DNA of the CDR3: TGCGCCAGCAGCCAAGGACTAGCGGGCCATCACGAGCAGTACTTC.

This clonotype was counted ten times or more. CDR3 residues: CASSLASGEGYTF. The CDR3, as DNA: TGCGCCAGCAGCTTGGCGTCAGGGGAAGGCTACACCTTC. This chain uses TRBV5-1 with TRBJ1-2; tentative D call: TRBD1 (6 bases). CDR3 length: 13 amino acids. V was trimmed by 0 bases and J by 8 bases, leaving 11 bases between them. Germline V gene sequence: CDR1 SGHRS, CDR2 YFSETQ.

As concerns this clonotype: This may arise from a read error, as a much more abundant clone is one base away. The CDR3 loop reads CASNMGLAVTDTQYF. As DNA, the CDR3 is TGTGCCAGCAATATGGGACTAGCGGTCACAGATACGCAGTATTTT. J is TRBJ2-3 and V is TRBV28; TRBD2 matches 11 bases. The J segment lost 2 bases and the V segment lost 7 bases, leaving 5 bases of the junction unmatched. CDR3 length: 15 amino acids. Germline V gives CDR1 MDHEN, CDR2 SYDVKM.

This chain joins TRBV10-3 and TRBJ2-1; 9 bases are a match to TRBD2. Germline CDR1 is ENHRY and CDR2 is SYGVKD. This CDR3 has 13 residues. V shed 5 bases and J 6 bases; nucleotides not matched to a gene: 2. CDR3 sequence (DNA): TGTGCCATCAGTACGGGACTAGCCAATGAGCAGTTCTTC. As protein: CAISTGLANEQFF.

In its sample, this clonotype was seen many times. V and J are TRBV20-1 and TRBJ2-7, with TRBD2 matching 8 bases. V shed 5 bases, J shed 4 bases, and the junction held 7 bases outside the gene matches. This CDR3 is 13 amino acids long. The germline V gene has CDR1 DFQATT and CDR2 SNEGSKA (reference sequence). CDR3 nucleotide sequence: TGCAGTGCTTACCAGCGGGAGACTTACGAGCAGTACTTC. As protein: CSAYQRETYEQYF.

This clonotype was recorded at least ten times. The chain joins TRBV10-3 to TRBJ2-3; TRBD1 agrees at 10 bases. The germline gives CDR1 ENHRY, CDR2 SYGVKD. The V segment lost 6 bases and the J segment 2 bases; nucleotides outside the gene matches: 2. The CDR3 is 14 residues long. The CDR3 bases are TGTGCCATCAGAGGGACAGGGGACACAGATACGCAGTATTTT. It encodes CAIRGTGDTDTQYF.